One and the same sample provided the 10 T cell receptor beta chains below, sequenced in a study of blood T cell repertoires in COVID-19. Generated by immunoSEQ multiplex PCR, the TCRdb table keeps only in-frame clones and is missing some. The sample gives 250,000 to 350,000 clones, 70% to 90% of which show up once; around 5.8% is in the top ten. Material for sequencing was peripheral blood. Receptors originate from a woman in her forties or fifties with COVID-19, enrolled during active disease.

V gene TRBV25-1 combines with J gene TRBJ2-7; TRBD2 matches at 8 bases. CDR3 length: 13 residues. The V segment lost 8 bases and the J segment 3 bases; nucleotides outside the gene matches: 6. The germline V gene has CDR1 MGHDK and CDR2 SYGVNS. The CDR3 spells CASREGPGYEQYF. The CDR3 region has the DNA TGTGCCAGCCGGGAGGGGCCAGGCTACGAGCAGTACTTC.

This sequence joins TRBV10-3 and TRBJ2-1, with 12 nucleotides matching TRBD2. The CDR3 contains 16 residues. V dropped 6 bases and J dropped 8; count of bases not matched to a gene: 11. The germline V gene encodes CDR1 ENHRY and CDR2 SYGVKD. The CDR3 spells CAIRSGTSGLRDEQFF. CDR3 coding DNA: TGTGCCATCAGATCCGGGACTAGCGGGCTCAGGGATGAGCAGTTCTTC.

CDR3 nucleotide sequence: TGCGCCAGCTCTCGACAGGGCCCCCATGAGCAGTTCTTC. Translating it yields CASSRQGPHEQFF. This chain uses TRBV10-1 with TRBJ2-1, with 7 bases identical to TRBD1. The trim removed 8 bases at V and 8 bases at J, leaving 9 bases unmatched. Per the germline V gene, CDR1 is WNHNN and CDR2 is SYGVQD (reference sequence). The CDR3 covers 13 residues.

CDR3 sequence reads: CASGPAGLNEKLFF. CDR3 coding DNA: TGTGCCAGCGGCCCCGCAGGGCTTAATGAAAAACTGTTTTTT. The chain carries TRBV5-6 and TRBJ1-4; D perhaps matches TRBD1 (5 bases). There are 14 residues in the CDR3. Germline CDR1 SGHDT, CDR2 YYEEEE. V shed 7 bases and J shed 4 bases, with 14 bases lying between them.

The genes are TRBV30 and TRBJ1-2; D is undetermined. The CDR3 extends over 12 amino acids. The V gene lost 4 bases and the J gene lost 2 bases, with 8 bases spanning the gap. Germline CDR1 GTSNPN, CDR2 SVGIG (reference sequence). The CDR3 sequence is CAWMNRNYGYTF. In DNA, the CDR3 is TGTGCCTGGATGAACAGAAACTATGGCTACACCTTC. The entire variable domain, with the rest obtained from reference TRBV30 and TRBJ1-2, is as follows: SQTIHQWPATLVQPVGSPLSLECTVEGTSNPNLYWYRQAAGRGLQLLFYSVGIGQISSEVPQNLSASRPQDRQFILSSKKLLLSDSGFYLCAWMNRNYGYTFGSGTRLTVV.

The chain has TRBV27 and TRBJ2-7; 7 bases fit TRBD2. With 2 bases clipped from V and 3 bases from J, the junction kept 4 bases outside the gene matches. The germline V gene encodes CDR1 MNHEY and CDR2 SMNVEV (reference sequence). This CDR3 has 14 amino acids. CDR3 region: CASSLAGVNYEQYF. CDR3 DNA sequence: TGTGCCAGCAGTTTAGCGGGAGTTAACTACGAGCAGTACTTC.

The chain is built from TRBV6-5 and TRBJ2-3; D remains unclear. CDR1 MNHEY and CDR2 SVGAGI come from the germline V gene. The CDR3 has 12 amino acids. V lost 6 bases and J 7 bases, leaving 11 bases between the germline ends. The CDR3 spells CASSLQTYTQYF. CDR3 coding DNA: TGTGCCAGCAGCCTACAGACATATACGCAGTATTTT.

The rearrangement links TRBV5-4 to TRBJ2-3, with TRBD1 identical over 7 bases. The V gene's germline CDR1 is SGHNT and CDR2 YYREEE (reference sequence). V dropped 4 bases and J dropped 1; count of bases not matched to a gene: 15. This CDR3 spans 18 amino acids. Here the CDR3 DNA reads TGTGCCAGCAGCGCCTTAAACAGGGGATTTTCCGGCACAGATACGCAGTATTTT. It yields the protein CASSALNRGFSGTDTQYF. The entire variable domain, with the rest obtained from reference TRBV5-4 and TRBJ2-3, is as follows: ETGVTQSPTHLIKTRGQQVTLRCSSQSGHNTVSWYQQALGQGPQFIFQYYREEENGRGNFPPRFSGLQFPNYSSELNVNALELDDSALYLCASSALNRGFSGTDTQYFGPGTRLTVL.

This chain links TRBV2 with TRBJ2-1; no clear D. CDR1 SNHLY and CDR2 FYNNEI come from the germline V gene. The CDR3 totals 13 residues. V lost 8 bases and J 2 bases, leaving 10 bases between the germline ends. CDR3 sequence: CASGSEAYNEQFF. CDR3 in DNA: TGTGCCAGCGGAAGCGAGGCCTACAATGAGCAGTTCTTC.

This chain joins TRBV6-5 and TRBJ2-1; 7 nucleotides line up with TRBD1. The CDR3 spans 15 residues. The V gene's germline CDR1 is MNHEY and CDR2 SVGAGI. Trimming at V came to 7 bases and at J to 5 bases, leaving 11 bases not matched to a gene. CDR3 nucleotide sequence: TGTGCCAGCACTCATGTGGGACAGTTTGACAATGAGCAGTTCTTC. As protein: CASTHVGQFDNEQFF.